This T cell receptor beta chain appears in the sequencing data of a study of spatial heterogeneity in lung cancer. The CDR3 contains 15 residues. Germline trimming cut 0 bases from V and 9 bases from J; bases unmatched to any gene: 9. Per the germline V gene, CDR1 is DFQATT and CDR2 is SNEGSKA (reference sequence). Regarding the study as a whole: Expanded alpha and beta TCR counts within tumors tracked tumor mutation counts.

Time point indicated: sample taken at primary tumor resection. No cells were sorted before sequencing. The whole RNA sequenced was extracted from tumor, nontumor lung or frozen PBMC. Points on this clonotype: The target antigen is unknown.

Via MiXCR, TCRdb re-called the 5' RACE reads, giving one row per CDR3 protein. The table has around 26,000 distinct CDR3 sequences, roughly 10% seen once. The receptor was isolated from a male donor with early-stage non-small cell lung cancer. Source: lung tumor tissue, taken at surgery. The chain recombines TRBV20-1 with TRBJ2-1, with 9 bases lining up with TRBD2. CDR3 nucleotide sequence: TGCAGTGCTAGAGATCGGGGACTAGCTTCGGCTGAGCAGTTCTTC. As protein: CSARDRGLASAEQFF.